Reported below is one TCR beta chain. This entry belongs to a study of blood T cell repertoires in COVID-19. Study-wide background: Sites in the United States, Italy and Spain provided acute and convalescent COVID-19 samples. Nucleic acid was either cDNA or gDNA, and it came from T cells, B-cell-depleted T cells, or PBMCs.

The CDR3 runs to 15 residues. V lost 3 bases to trimming and J lost 5 bases; unmatched junction nucleotides: 7. CDR1 is SGHKS and CDR2 is YYEKEE in the germline V gene (reference sequence). Original data processing: Reference gene primer amplification gave estimated nucleated cell counts. Here immunoSEQ multiplex PCR was the method, and the copy in TCRdb shows in-frame clones only, minus some. The V and J calls and clone size are taken from that table; D and trimming were inferred from the DNA. Of tens of thousands of clones in the sample, over 85% were seen once. V gene TRBV5-5 combines with J gene TRBJ2-4; 8 bases fit TRBD2. The sequence derives from a woman older than 75 with acute or convalescent COVID-19. The material sequenced was peripheral blood. This chain's CDR3 is CASSSPGGVENIQYF. CDR3 nucleotides: TGTGCCAGCAGCTCCCCCGGGGGGGTCGAAAACATTCAGTACTTC.